This TCR beta chain stems from a study of shared clonotypes between healthy human individuals. Libraries were prepared by immunoSEQ multiplex PCR; TCRdb keeps only in-frame clonotypes and omits some of them. The repertoire holds roughly 120,000 clones, 65% to 75% seen once, with around 25% in the top ten. The CDR3 has 14 amino acids. In germline, CDR1 is SNHLY, CDR2 FYNNEI. The V end was cut by 7 bases, the J end by 3 bases, with 13 bases between. This receptor was obtained from a woman between 25 and 40 years old in good health. V and J are TRBV2 and TRBJ1-5, with a possible D match to TRBD1 (6 bases). Sequenced: memory CD8+ T cells sorted from blood. Subset described: CD45RO+ cells pooled with CCR7-negative TemRA cells. The CDR3, as DNA: TGTGCCAGCACACCCCGGACAGCCAATCAGCCCCAGCATTTT. As protein: CASTPRTANQPQHF. Together with reference TRBV2 and TRBJ1-5, the CDR3 gives the full variable domain: EPEVTQTPSHQVTQMGQEVILRCVPISNHLYFYWYRQILGQKVEFLVSFYNNEISEKSEIFDDQFSVERPDGSNFTLKIRSTKLEDSAMYFCASTPRTANQPQHFGDGTRLSIL.